A single sample gave rise to the 8 T cell receptor beta chains below, sequenced in a study of a mutant IDH1 vaccine in newly diagnosed glioma. Assay: immunoSEQ multiplex PCR; the TCRdb copy retains only in-frame clones and omits some. The sample yields about 51,000 clones, 78% seen once. Antigen specificity for these receptors is unknown. Time point denoted: week 5, during vaccination. Every vaccination contained 300 ug of the mutant IDH1 20-mer peptide and was paired with topical imiquimod. The sample consisted of PBMCs, taken from a glioma patient whose treatment included an IDH1 peptide vaccine. The receptor set was obtained from a man aged 45-65 years with glioma.

V is TRBV19 and J is TRBJ2-2, with D maybe TRBD2 (7 bases). From germline, CDR1 is LNHDA and CDR2 SQIVND (reference sequence). The V end was cut by 6 bases, the J end by 5 bases, with 13 bases between. The CDR3 is 14 residues long. CDR3 nucleotides: TGTGCCAGTAGCCCACAGGGAGGGACCGGGGAGCTGTTTTTT. Its translation: CASSPQGGTGELFF.

This clone was observed a few times. V gene TRBV6-1 combines with J gene TRBJ1-1; 7 bases align to TRBD1. The CDR3 spans 16 residues. The ends lost 4 bases at V and 1 base at J; junction bases unmatched: 9. The germline V gene encodes CDR1 MNHNS and CDR2 SASEGT. The CDR3 reads CASSARQGPTNTEAFF. CDR3 nucleotide sequence: TGTGCCAGCAGTGCACGACAGGGCCCCACGAACACTGAAGCTTTCTTT.

This chain connects TRBV14 to TRBJ2-7; 7 bases match TRBD1. Germline trimming cut 1 base from V and 7 bases from J; bases unmatched to any gene: 7. This CDR3 has 14 amino acids. Looked up from germline, CDR1 is SGHDN and CDR2 is FVKESK. The CDR3 DNA follows: TGTGCCAGCAGCCAAGTACAGGGGACGGGTGAGCAGTACTTC. It translates to CASSQVQGTGEQYF.

The chain links TRBV19 to TRBJ1-1, with 7 bases lining up with TRBD1. The CDR3 consists of 16 residues. The V segment lost 0 bases and the J segment 2 bases; nucleotides outside the gene matches: 6. Germline V CDR1 and CDR2: LNHDA, SQIVND (reference sequence). As DNA, the CDR3 is TGTGCCAGTAGTATAGATCGCGACAGGGAAAACACTGAAGCTTTCTTT. It translates to CASSIDRDRENTEAFF.

The chain joins TRBV30 to TRBJ1-4; 9 bases map to TRBD1. The CDR3 is made up of 13 amino acids. Germline V gene data show CDR1 as GTSNPN and CDR2 as SVGIG (reference sequence). J gave up 10 bases and V 8 bases, and 11 bases lay outside the gene matches. The CDR3 bases are TGTGCCGGGGCTACAGGGGGCCCCGGAAAACTGTTTTTT. It specifies CAGATGGPGKLFF. Variable domain in full (rest from reference TRBV30 and TRBJ1-4): SQTIHQWPATLVQPVGSPLSLECTVEGTSNPNLYWYRQAAGRGLQLLFYSVGIGQISSEVPQNLSASRPQDRQFILSSKKLLLSDSGFYLCAGATGGPGKLFFGSGTQLSVL.

The rearrangement joins TRBV9 to TRBJ2-1; D ambiguous. The CDR3 runs to 15 residues. CDR1 SGDLS and CDR2 YYNGEE come from the germline V gene. The V end was cut by 4 bases, the J end by 0 bases, with 11 bases between. This chain's CDR3 is CASSPGRSSYNEQFF. CDR3 nucleotide sequence: TGTGCCAGCAGCCCCGGGCGTAGCTCCTACAATGAGCAGTTCTTC.

Details on this clone: Relative to the germline gene, one junction end is altered; a read error may explain this. The genes are TRBV12-5 and TRBJ2-1, with TRBD1 matching 7 bases. The CDR3 sequence is 12 residues long. Looked up from germline, CDR1 is LGHNT and CDR2 is FRNRAP. The CDR3: CASGLDDRDLLF. In DNA, the CDR3 is TGTGCTAGTGGTTTGGATGACAGGGACCTACTCTTC.

V gene TRBV15 combines with J gene TRBJ1-5; 10 nucleotides match TRBD1. The V gene end was trimmed by 4 bases and the J gene end by 4 bases; junction bases not matched to a gene: 7. Germline loops: CDR1 LNHNV, CDR2 YYDKDF (reference sequence). This CDR3 has 16 amino acids. The CDR3 bases are TGTGCCACCAGCACCCGGACAGGGGGAATAAATCAGCCCCAGCATTTT. It codes for CATSTRTGGINQPQHF.